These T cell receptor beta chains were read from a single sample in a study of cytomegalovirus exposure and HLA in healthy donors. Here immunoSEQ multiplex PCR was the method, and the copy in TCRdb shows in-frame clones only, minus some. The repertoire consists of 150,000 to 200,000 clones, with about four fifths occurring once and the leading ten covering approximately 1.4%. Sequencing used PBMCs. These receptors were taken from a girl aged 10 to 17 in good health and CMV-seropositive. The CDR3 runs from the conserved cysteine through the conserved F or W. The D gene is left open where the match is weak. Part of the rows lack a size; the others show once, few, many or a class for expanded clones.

CASSLEGTGVSPLHF	TGTGCCAGCAGCTTGGAGGGGACAGGGGTTTCACCCCTCCACTTT	TRBV7-9	TRBJ1-6	TRBD1	.	15
CASSVAGRPDTQYF	TGTGCCAGCAGCGTAGCTGGGCGTCCCGATACGCAGTATTTT	TRBV9	TRBJ2-3	.	.	14
CASSPGVNQPQHF	TGCGCCAGCAGTCCAGGTGTCAATCAGCCCCAGCATTTT	TRBV10-1	TRBJ1-5	.	.	13
CASSLDTGVTDTQYF	TGTGCCAGCAGCTTAGATACAGGGGTCACAGATACGCAGTATTTT	TRBV7-9	TRBJ2-3	TRBD1	.	15
CASGLAPPAYEQYF	TGTGCTAGTGGGTTAGCTCCCCCAGCCTACGAGCAGTACTTC	TRBV12-5	TRBJ2-7	.	.	14
CASSRRTGIHTEAFF	TGTGCCAGCAGCCGGCGGACAGGGATACATACTGAAGCTTTCTTT	TRBV6-1	TRBJ1-1	TRBD1	.	15
CASSLGSGDTQYF	TGCGCCAGCAGCTTGGGGTCGGGGGATACGCAGTATTTT	TRBV5-1	TRBJ2-3	.	.	13
CASSPTDRVPSSYNSPLHF	TGTGCCAGTAGCCCCACGGACAGGGTGCCAAGCTCCTATAATTCACCCCTCCACTTT	TRBV19	TRBJ1-6	TRBD1	.	19
CASSQDRGTQNIQYF	TGTGCCAGCAGCCAAGATCGGGGGACTCAAAACATTCAGTACTTC	TRBV4-2	TRBJ2-4	.	.	15
CASRQLAGDTYEQYF	TGTGCCAGCAGGCAACTAGCGGGGGACACCTACGAGCAGTACTTC	TRBV7-2	TRBJ2-7	TRBD2	.	15
CASSQDGTGGSYEQYF	TGTGCCAGCAGCCAAGATGGGACAGGGGGCTCCTACGAGCAGTACTTC	TRBV4-2	TRBJ2-7	TRBD1	.	16
CASSFAGAIQPQHF	TGTGCCAGCAGTTTCGCGGGGGCGATTCAGCCCCAGCATTTT	TRBV27	TRBJ1-5	.	few	14
CASSRDRGAYIQYF	TGTGCCAGCAGTCGGGACAGGGGGGCGTACATTCAGTACTTC	TRBV7-2	TRBJ2-4	TRBD1	.	14
CASSQDSSNTEAFF	TGCGCCAGCAGCCAAGATTCGTCGAACACTGAAGCTTTCTTT	TRBV4-3	TRBJ1-1	.	.	14
CASRIRTGVFQAFF	TGTGCCAGCAGGATCCGGACAGGGGTGTTTCAAGCTTTCTTT	TRBV6-6	TRBJ1-1	TRBD1	.	14
CASSYSSGNRDTQYF	TGTGCCAGCAGTTACTCGTCGGGGAATCGGGATACGCAGTATTTT	TRBV6-6	TRBJ2-3	.	.	15
CAISESDRVNTEAFF	TGTGCCATCAGTGAGTCTGACAGAGTGAACACTGAAGCTTTCTTT	TRBV10-3	TRBJ1-1	.	once	15
CASSSGLAGLGEQYF	TGTGCCAGCAGCTCGGGACTAGCGGGTTTAGGAGAGCAGTACTTC	TRBV7-2	TRBJ2-7	TRBD2	.	15
CAISESWETGTPGYTF	TGTGCCATCAGTGAGTCGTGGGAGACCGGGACTCCCGGCTACACCTTC	TRBV10-3	TRBJ1-2	.	.	16
CASGLGSATQYF	TGTGCTAGTGGTTTGGGAAGCGCGACCCAGTACTTC	TRBV12-5	TRBJ2-5	.	.	12
CASSLIAPGIYEQYF	TGTGCCAGCAGCTTAATTGCTCCGGGGATCTACGAGCAGTACTTC	TRBV7-2	TRBJ2-7	.	.	15
CAISTGGLYGYTF	TGTGCCATCAGTACAGGGGGTCTTTATGGCTACACCTTC	TRBV10-3	TRBJ1-2	TRBD1	few	13
CASEAGVADTQYF	TGTGCCAGCGAGGCGGGGGTAGCAGATACGCAGTATTTT	TRBV2	TRBJ2-3	TRBD2	.	13
CASSLDLQRGYEQYF	TGTGCCAGCAGCTTAGATCTGCAGCGGGGCTACGAGCAGTACTTC	TRBV11-3	TRBJ2-7	TRBD2	.	15
CASNRAGTGATDTQYF	TGTGCCAGCAACCGGGCGGGAACAGGCGCCACAGATACGCAGTATTTT	TRBV9	TRBJ2-3	.	.	16
CVSSSRTGTGELFF	TGCGTCAGCAGTTCCAGAACAGGGACCGGGGAGCTGTTTTTT	TRBV10-1	TRBJ2-2	.	.	14
CASSIITGTEAFF	TGTGCCAGTAGTATAATTACGGGGACTGAAGCTTTCTTT	TRBV19	TRBJ1-1	.	.	13
CASSSKDRGLNEQYF	TGTGCCAGCAGTTCAAAGGACAGGGGGCTAAACGAGCAGTACTTC	TRBV2	TRBJ2-7	TRBD1	.	15
CASSSSLPGNYGYTF	TGTGCCAGCAGTAGCAGCCTACCAGGGAACTATGGCTACACCTTC	TRBV6-5	TRBJ1-2	.	.	15
CASSPGGYRGNQPQHF	TGTGCCAGCAGCCCGGGGGGTTATCGGGGCAATCAGCCCCAGCATTTT	TRBV9	TRBJ1-5	.	.	16
CASSTRDYGNTGELFF	TGTGCCAGCAGCACTAGGGACTACGGGAACACCGGGGAGCTGTTTTTT	TRBV7-9	TRBJ2-2	TRBD2	.	16
CASSYSGERTDTQYF	TGTGCCAGCAGTTACTCAGGGGAACGGACAGATACGCAGTATTTT	TRBV6-5	TRBJ2-3	.	.	15
CASRVGSSGNTIYF	TGTGCCTCCCGGGTCGGTTCCTCTGGAAACACCATATATTTT	TRBV13	TRBJ1-3	.	.	14
CASSLGQGNQPQHF	TGTGCCAGCAGTTTGGGACAGGGGAATCAGCCCCAGCATTTT	TRBV25-1	TRBJ1-5	TRBD1	.	14
CASSAGTRVLTDTQYF	TGCGCCAGCAGCGCAGGGACTAGAGTACTGACAGATACGCAGTATTTT	TRBV4-3	TRBJ2-3	TRBD2	.	16
CAIRAGQNTGELFF	TGTGCCATCAGAGCGGGACAGAACACCGGGGAGCTGTTTTTT	TRBV10-3	TRBJ2-2	.	.	14
CASSLSGQGAYGYTF	TGTGCCAGCAGTTTATCTGGCCAGGGGGCCTATGGCTACACCTTC	TRBV27	TRBJ1-2	TRBD1	.	15
CASSDDRERGTQYF	TGTGCCAGCAGTGACGACAGGGAAAGGGGGACCCAGTACTTC	TRBV27	TRBJ2-5	TRBD1	.	14
CASSQPGEQYF	TGTGCCAGTTCCCAGCCGGGCGAGCAGTACTTC	TRBV19	TRBJ2-7	.	.	11
CAISDRGGTPYEQYF	TGTGCCATCAGTGACCGCGGGGGGACTCCCTACGAGCAGTACTTC	TRBV10-3	TRBJ2-7	TRBD2	once	15
CASSFRSNQPQHF	TGTGCCAGCAGTTTTCGGAGCAATCAGCCCCAGCATTTT	TRBV6-5	TRBJ1-5	.	.	13
CASRGAPHVGTQYF	TGTGCCAGCAGGGGGGCCCCACACGTGGGTACGCAGTATTTT	TRBV7-2	TRBJ2-3	.	.	14
CASPEEGNSPLHF	TGTGCCAGCCCTGAGGAGGGTAATTCACCCCTCCACTTT	TRBV6-4	TRBJ1-6	.	.	13
CASSLQQVVCNEQFF	TGTGCCAGCAGCTTACAACAGGTTGTCTGCAATGAGCAGTTCTTC	TRBV11-3	TRBJ2-1	.	.	15
CAWRRTDSYEQYF	TGTGCCTGGAGACGGACAGACTCCTACGAGCAGTACTTC	TRBV30	TRBJ2-7	.	.	13
CASSILNEQFF	TGTGCCAGCAGTATCCTCAATGAGCAGTTCTTC	TRBV6-6	TRBJ2-1	.	.	11
CASSTQVNSGNTIYF	TGTGCCAGCAGCACCCAGGTGAACTCTGGAAACACCATATATTTT	TRBV5-6	TRBJ1-3	.	.	15
CASSQPGRGDEKLFF	TGCGCCAGCAGCCAACCTGGCAGGGGGGATGAAAAACTGTTTTTT	TRBV4-3	TRBJ1-4	TRBD1	.	15
CASSLRGRDYNEQFF	TGTGCCAGCAGCTTAAGGGGGCGGGACTACAATGAGCAGTTCTTC	TRBV7-2	TRBJ2-1	.	.	15
CASSVAGLAGGGQETQYF	TGTGCCAGCAGCGTAGCGGGACTAGCGGGGGGGGGTCAAGAGACCCAGTACTTC	TRBV9	TRBJ2-5	TRBD2	.	18
CASGSTSGGDTQYF	TGTGCTAGTGGTTCGACTAGCGGGGGAGATACGCAGTATTTT	TRBV12-5	TRBJ2-3	TRBD2	.	14
CASSIGQGGSPLHF	TGTGCCAGCAGCATCGGTCAGGGAGGCTCACCCCTCCACTTT	TRBV7-9	TRBJ1-6	.	once	14
CASSLPRTGPANYGYTF	TGTGCCAGCAGCTTGCCAAGGACAGGACCAGCTAACTATGGCTACACCTTC	TRBV5-4	TRBJ1-2	TRBD1	once	17
CASSLIEPGQYF	TGTGCCAGCAGCTTAATAGAGCCTGGGCAGTACTTC	TRBV11-2	TRBJ2-7	.	once	12
CASSPLLVYEQYF	TGCGCCAGCAGCCCCCTCCTAGTTTACGAGCAGTACTTC	TRBV4-1	TRBJ2-7	.	.	13
CASSLKAVMNTEAFF	TGTGCCAGCAGCCTTAAGGCGGTAATGAACACTGAAGCTTTCTTT	TRBV9	TRBJ1-1	.	.	15
CASSLRTGGLETQYF	TGCGCCAGCAGCTTACGGACAGGGGGTTTGGAGACCCAGTACTTC	TRBV4-1	TRBJ2-5	TRBD1	.	15
CASSLQLAGDSYEQYF	TGTGCCAGCAGCTTACAACTAGCGGGGGACTCCTACGAGCAGTACTTC	TRBV7-8	TRBJ2-7	TRBD2	once	16
CASSLGLAGQETQYF	TGTGCCAGCAGCTTAGGTCTAGCGGGGCAAGAGACCCAGTACTTC	TRBV7-2	TRBJ2-5	TRBD2	.	15